Many counts were recorded for the clone carrying this T cell receptor (beta chain). This sample is drawn from a study of blood T cells in healthy people across ages. V trimming: 4 bases; J trimming: 13 bases; junction bases outside the gene matches: 9. This CDR3 is 12 amino acids long. The germline V gene has CDR1 SGHDT and CDR2 YYEEEE. The authors ran a second PCR of 7 to 11 cycles using a sample-barcoded 5' primer and a J-beta primer mix. From the 5' RACE reads, TCRdb called clonotypes with MiXCR, one entry per CDR3 protein. This sample has hundreds of thousands of distinct CDR3 sequences, with around 32% found just once.

The clonotype was recovered from a woman over 75 in good health. Sequencing used blood. The chain couples TRBV5-6 to TRBJ2-5; TRBD1 agrees at 8 bases. The CDR3 bases are TGTGCCAGCAGCCTAACAGGGGGTCCCCTGTACTTC. Translation: CASSLTGGPLYF.